These 6 T cell receptor beta chains share one sample of origin, sequenced in a study of blood T cell repertoires in COVID-19. Clones were sequenced by immunoSEQ multiplex PCR, and TCRdb holds only the in-frame ones, with some missing. Of 400,000 or so clones listed, about 89% are singletons. Sequencing was done on a sample of PBMCs or T cells enriched from blood (not recorded which). The receptors were gathered from a man in his forties in a cohort exposed to, infected with or recovered from COVID-19 (not recorded which).

This clone was seen a handful of times. The chain recombines TRBV28 with TRBJ1-2; 8 positions match TRBD1. This CDR3 spans 17 amino acids. The J segment lost 8 bases and the V segment lost 2 bases, leaving 16 bases of the junction unmatched. Germline values: CDR1 MDHEN, CDR2 SYDVKM. CDR3 DNA sequence: TGTGCCAGCAGTTTAACGACGAACAGGGGGGTCGGCGGCGGCTACACCTTC. Residues: CASSLTTNRGVGGGYTF.

The chain employs TRBV18 and TRBJ1-5; D is unresolved. This CDR3 is built from 14 residues. Trimming removed 6 bases from V and 5 bases from J, with 14 bases in between. The germline V gene has CDR1 KGHSH and CDR2 LQKENI. The CDR3 region is CASSRRSADQPQHF. As DNA, the CDR3 is TGTGCCAGCTCCAGGAGGAGCGCTGATCAGCCCCAGCATTTT.

The V gene is TRBV6-1, the J gene TRBJ2-1; 9 nucleotides line up with TRBD1. The CDR3 spans 13 residues. The V segment lost 3 bases and the J segment 7 bases; nucleotides outside the gene matches: 1. Per germline, CDR1 MNHNS and CDR2 SASEGT. The CDR3 loop is CASSEDRGNEQFF. The DNA of the CDR3 is TGTGCCAGCAGTGAGGACAGGGGAAATGAGCAGTTCTTC.

The chain recombines TRBV11-3 with TRBJ2-1; 14 nucleotides align to TRBD2. J was trimmed by 9 bases and V by 5 bases; bases with no gene match: 6. CDR3 size: 15 residues. Germline values: CDR1 SGHNT, CDR2 YENEEA. In DNA, the CDR3 is TGTGCCAGCAGCCCGGGACTAGCGGGAGCTGTTGAGCAGTTCTTC. Its translation: CASSPGLAGAVEQFF.

The chain couples TRBV19 to TRBJ2-1; 11 positions match TRBD2. The CDR3 runs to 16 residues. The germline V gene encodes CDR1 LNHDA and CDR2 SQIVND (reference sequence). Trimming took 3 bases from V and 2 from J; bases not matched to a gene: 3. The CDR3 sequence: CASSILAGGAYNEQFF. CDR3 bases: TGTGCCAGTAGTATTCTAGCGGGAGGAGCCTACAATGAGCAGTTCTTC.

The chain uses TRBV4-1 and TRBJ1-6; D is unresolved. The V end lost 1 base, the J end lost 4 bases, and 8 bases lay between the germline ends. This CDR3 is built from 15 residues. Germline CDR1 MGHRA, CDR2 YSYEKL. CDR3 nucleotides: TGCGCCAGCAGCCAAGCGTCGGGGTATAATTCACCCCTCCACTTT. Its protein product is CASSQASGYNSPLHF.